These T cell receptor beta chains were read from a single sample in a study of blood T cell repertoires in COVID-19. Method: immunoSEQ multiplex PCR; TCRdb's copy keeps in-frame clones and lacks some. Of more than 300,000 clones listed, around 86% are singletons. The sample taken for sequencing was peripheral blood. These receptors all come from a woman aged 50 to 65 with acute or convalescent COVID-19. Both conserved end residues are part of each CDR3. Only some rows state a clone size, as once, few, many or a class for expanded clones.

clone size	V gene	J gene	CDR3 protein
NA	TRBV24-1	TRBJ2-3	CATSAMAGTTRHSTDTQYF
NA	TRBV7-8	TRBJ1-2	CASSLGQGFGYTF
once	TRBV6-1	TRBJ1-5	CASSETDYYSNQPQHF
few	TRBV7-3	TRBJ2-3	CASSSTTSGSWADTQYF
NA	TRBV6-2/TRBV6-3	TRBJ1-2	CASSYQRSYGYTF
NA	TRBV27	TRBJ2-3	CASSFGPSGTDTQYF
NA	TRBV27	TRBJ2-7	CASSPTQGGSYEQYF
NA	TRBV11-2	TRBJ2-3	CASSLGSAGEDTQYF
NA	TRBV19	TRBJ2-1	CASSIRAGEQFF
few	TRBV4-2	TRBJ2-7	CASSPPYEQYF
NA	TRBV3-1/TRBV3-2	TRBJ2-7	CASSSWTGEEQYF
NA	TRBV5-4	TRBJ2-7	CASSLPGQGAHEQYF
NA	TRBV19	TRBJ1-1	CAILVGATEAFF
NA	TRBV28	TRBJ2-2	CASSLPTSGGYTNTGELFF
NA	TRBV7-2	TRBJ1-5	CASSLGYRGDQPQHF